The subject of this entry is one TCR beta chain. Its antigen remains unidentified. Base qualities are missing; no much larger clone stands one base away. The germline V gene gives CDR1 as SGHTA and CDR2 as FQGTGA. V drops 5 bases and J drops 6 bases, leaving 17 bases in between. There are 14 amino acids in the CDR3, from cysteine to phenylalanine inclusive. CDR3 DNA only is kept here, 42 bases in frame from base 1. For the CD8 naive samples, CD45RO-negative cells were positively selected for CCR7, yielding a CD45RA+CCR7+ population from which TemRA cells were excluded. Donors were healthy HIV-negative adults with no recently reported acute infections or vaccinations. Only Caucasian adults living in Nashville, Tennessee, USA were represented among the donors. Blood was collected by leukapheresis, and PBMCs were isolated by Ficoll-Histopaque density gradient centrifugation and then cryopreserved in liquid nitrogen vapor phase. Analytical flow cytometry was used to check the purity and quantity of each magnetically sorted T cell population. Genomic DNA was isolated from each sorted fraction and quantified by UV absorbance on a Nanodrop 2000c.

This sample is part of a study of shared clonotypes between healthy human individuals (dated by TCRdb to the early 2020s). Broadly, across the study: The cohort comprised a couple of women and three men aged 18 to 49 years. For each donor, CD4 naive and CD4 memory were each given three plates, CD8 naive was given two plates, and CD8 memory was given one plate. To estimate repertoire size and how much clonotype sharing occurs between individuals, the study deeply sequenced the blood TCR repertoires of 4 to 6 healthy adults. Different laboratories and diverse techniques were used to prepare libraries and sequence TCR repertoires, to increase sequencing depth and limit assay-specific biases. Between about 0.94 and 8.9 billion PBMCs per donor were obtained by leukapheresis.

Results the study describes overall, beyond this receptor: When several donors were compared, the shared fraction of clonotypes was around 5.1% for naive CD4, around 4% for naive CD8, roughly 2.5% for memory CD4, and around 0.37% for memory CD8. Larger estimated clonotype richness was generally found for naive subsets than for memory subsets. Clonotypes shared by all four sorted-subset donors showed higher generation probabilities than non-shared clonotypes. Incomplete sequencing was indicated by rarefaction of sorted-subset datasets, despite the large sequencing depth. Sampling was restricted to blood, and TCR repertoires in tissue are likely to differ from TCR repertoires in blood. The small number of donors limited the genetic and exposure-history diversity represented. Pairwise subsampling indicated that sequencing depth was expected to affect the degree of clonotype sharing among donors.

Using the deep immunoSEQ assay, multiplex PCR amplified TCR CDR3 regions from genomic DNA. Genomic DNA extracted from each cell subset was distributed evenly over all wells of several immunoSEQ 96-well plates, and each plate served as one replicate. For sorted subsets, approximately 200 ng of genomic DNA, equivalent to 25,000 to 30,000 T cell genomes, went into each replicate PCR. Purified libraries were measured with a Qubit 3.0 fluorometer, size-checked on a Bioanalyzer 2100, and measured again with the KAPA Library Quantification kit. Every immunoSEQ 96-well plate was sequenced on a separate single-read 150-cycle Illumina NextSeq 550 flow cell. The authors processed their data as follows. Because the immunoSEQ output held only junctional sequences and lacked quality scores, the filtering could not match the filtering applied to full-length reads. To assign V/J genes and CDR3, sequences were annotated against IMGT germline references using PyIR, a Python wrapper for IgBLAST v1.9. Any read was removed if the V/J assignment was weak (E-value above 1e-6), the CDR3 was missing, or the read contained stop codons, out-of-frame junctions, or ambiguous translated residues. V3J clonotypes were defined as sequences sharing the same inferred V gene, J gene, and CDR3 amino acid sequence. Percentage overlap between repertoires was calculated by dividing the number of shared unique clonotypes by the size of the smaller repertoire. RTK rarefaction, the Chao1 estimator, and Recon v2.1 estimates of unobserved clonotypes were used to assess repertoire richness. Generation probabilities were computed with OLGA for all TCRbeta clonotypes obtained by the gDNA method from several donors. TCRdb stores this immuneACCESS table with in-frame sequences only. Part of the clones is absent; in the studies checked, under half of the shortfall reflects unresolved V genes, and no reason is known for the rest. D and trimming were read from the DNA, whereas the V and J calls and clone size are those reported in that table. The sample table contains roughly 1,800,000 clones; only one count was recorded for less than 95% of them. The ten biggest clones cover less than 1.5% of the sample.

Source material: naive CD8+ T cells sorted from blood. Interpreted using the paper, the cell subset or site label stands for: CD45RA+CCR7+. The sequence was collected from a young man in good health. The chain employs TRBV7-3 and TRBJ2-7, and perhaps TRBD2 as D gene, on 6 matching bases. The DNA reads TGTGCCAGCAGCCTAAATGGGGGGTCCCTCGAGCAGTACTTC. Its translation reads: CASSLNGGSLEQYF.